This T cell receptor (beta chain) was captured in a study of T cell responses to AZD1222 COVID-19 vaccine. This CDR3 has 14 amino acids. Germline CDR1 SGHTA, CDR2 FQGNSA. V was shortened by 5 bases and J by 7 bases, with 17 bases between the two germline ends. Sequencing used immunoSEQ multiplex PCR; TCRdb keeps in-frame clones, though not all of them. The sample records over 110,000 clones, about 90% being singletons. This sequence originates from an adult who received the AZD1222 COVID-19 vaccine. The chain uses TRBV7-2 and TRBJ1-2; the D gene is possibly TRBD1 (6 bases). The sample consisted of peripheral blood, taken 28 days after the second AZD1222 dose. In DNA form, the CDR3 reads TGTGCCAGCAGCATGGGGGGCGCCACGGGTGGCTACACCTTC. Its translation is CASSMGGATGGYTF.